Listed below are T cell receptor beta chains from one sample, sequenced in a study of blood T cell repertoires in COVID-19. Using immunoSEQ multiplex PCR, the repertoire was profiled, and TCRdb retains in-frame clones only, with some absent. The sample comprises about 240,000 clones, 86% of which are singletons, and 10% to 15% rests with the top ten. The material sequenced was peripheral blood. Receptor source: an elderly man with acute or convalescent COVID-19. The CDR3 runs from the conserved cysteine through the conserved F or W. The order of the fields is D gene, clone size, J gene, V gene, CDR3 DNA, CDR3 protein. The D gene is left open where the match is weak. Part of the rows lack a size; the others show once, few, many or a class for expanded clones.

D gene: -
clone size: -
J gene: TRBJ1-5
V gene: TRBV24-1
CDR3 DNA: TGTGCCACCAGTGATTTTCCAGGCGAGCCCCAGCATTTT
CDR3 protein: CATSDFPGEPQHF

D gene: -
clone size: -
J gene: TRBJ1-3
V gene: TRBV6-6
CDR3 DNA: TGTGCCAGCAGCTTATCTGGAAACACCATATATTTT
CDR3 protein: CASSLSGNTIYF

D gene: -
clone size: few
J gene: TRBJ2-7
V gene: TRBV5-1
CDR3 DNA: TGCGCCAGCAGCTTTGGAGGTAGGAACGAGCAGTACTTC
CDR3 protein: CASSFGGRNEQYF

D gene: TRBD1
clone size: -
J gene: TRBJ1-1
V gene: TRBV2
CDR3 DNA: TGTGCCTCGGGACAGCTTAGGAACACTGAAGCTTTCTTT
CDR3 protein: CASGQLRNTEAFF

D gene: -
clone size: -
J gene: TRBJ1-1
V gene: TRBV5-1
CDR3 DNA: TGCGCCAGCAGCGACCCTCCAGGGGTCACTGAAGCTTTCTTT
CDR3 protein: CASSDPPGVTEAFF

D gene: -
clone size: once
J gene: TRBJ1-2
V gene: TRBV12-3/TRBV12-4
CDR3 DNA: TGTGCCAGCAGCCCGGACAGCTATGGCTACACCTTC
CDR3 protein: CASSPDSYGYTF

D gene: TRBD1
clone size: -
J gene: TRBJ1-5
V gene: TRBV18
CDR3 DNA: TGTGCCAGCTCCCCGACAGGGGGCAATCAGCCCCAGCATTTT
CDR3 protein: CASSPTGGNQPQHF

D gene: -
clone size: -
J gene: TRBJ1-2
V gene: TRBV10-3
CDR3 DNA: TGTGCCATCAGTGATCATAACTATGGCTACACCTTC
CDR3 protein: CAISDHNYGYTF

D gene: -
clone size: -
J gene: TRBJ1-6
V gene: TRBV18
CDR3 DNA: TGTGCCAGCTCATCAGCCACGGGGGGGAATTCACCCCTCCACTTT
CDR3 protein: CASSSATGGNSPLHF

D gene: TRBD1
clone size: -
J gene: TRBJ1-1
V gene: TRBV28
CDR3 DNA: TGTGCCAGCAGTTTGGGTGCAGGGGGCGCCCGCCATGAAGCTTTCTTT
CDR3 protein: CASSLGAGGARHEAFF

D gene: -
clone size: -
J gene: TRBJ1-2
V gene: TRBV2
CDR3 DNA: TGTGCCAGCGAGGTCAACTATGGCTACACCTTC
CDR3 protein: CASEVNYGYTF

D gene: TRBD2
clone size: -
J gene: TRBJ2-7
V gene: TRBV7-8
CDR3 DNA: TGTGCCAGCTCCAAGACTAGCGTCTACGAGCAGTACTTC
CDR3 protein: CASSKTSVYEQYF

D gene: -
clone size: -
J gene: TRBJ2-1
V gene: TRBV2
CDR3 DNA: TGTGCCAGCAACCCAGGGGACAATGAGCAGTTCTTC
CDR3 protein: CASNPGDNEQFF

D gene: TRBD1
clone size: -
J gene: TRBJ1-2
V gene: TRBV19
CDR3 DNA: TGTGCCAGTAGTGCAACCGGGACAGGGGGCTTAAATGGCTACACCTTC
CDR3 protein: CASSATGTGGLNGYTF

D gene: TRBD2
clone size: -
J gene: TRBJ2-3
V gene: TRBV7-2
CDR3 DNA: TGTGCCAGCAGCTTAGCGAGCGGTAGCGGGGGAGTCACAGATACGCAGTATTTT
CDR3 protein: CASSLASGSGGVTDTQYF

D gene: -
clone size: once
J gene: TRBJ2-2
V gene: TRBV5-1
CDR3 DNA: TGCGCCAGCGCTCGACGGGTCGGCCTGAACACCGGGGAGCTGTTTTTT
CDR3 protein: CASARRVGLNTGELFF

D gene: -
clone size: -
J gene: TRBJ1-3
V gene: TRBV7-2
CDR3 DNA: TGTGCCAGCAGCCCTCAGGCGGGGAGAAACACCATATATTTT
CDR3 protein: CASSPQAGRNTIYF

D gene: -
clone size: -
J gene: TRBJ1-6
V gene: TRBV6-1
CDR3 DNA: TGTGCCAGCAGTGAAGTAGAGGGAGGGCATTCACCCCTCCACTTT
CDR3 protein: CASSEVEGGHSPLHF

D gene: TRBD2
clone size: -
J gene: TRBJ2-1
V gene: TRBV7-7
CDR3 DNA: TGTGCTAGCAGCACTAGCGGCTACAATGAGCAGTTCTTC
CDR3 protein: CASSTSGYNEQFF

D gene: TRBD2
clone size: -
J gene: TRBJ2-1
V gene: TRBV9
CDR3 DNA: TGTGCCAGCAGCGTAGGGACTAGCGGCTACAATGAGCAGTTCTTC
CDR3 protein: CASSVGTSGYNEQFF

D gene: TRBD1
clone size: -
J gene: TRBJ1-4
V gene: TRBV5-1
CDR3 DNA: TGCGCCAGCAGCCAAATCGGGGGACAGGGAGAAAAACTGTTTTTT
CDR3 protein: CASSQIGGQGEKLFF

D gene: -
clone size: few
J gene: TRBJ1-1
V gene: TRBV12-3/TRBV12-4
CDR3 DNA: TGTGCCAGCAGTTTAAAAGCGAACACTGAAGCTTTCTTT
CDR3 protein: CASSLKANTEAFF

D gene: TRBD2
clone size: few
J gene: TRBJ2-1
V gene: TRBV6-2/TRBV6-3
CDR3 DNA: TGTGCCAGCAGTTACTCGAAGGTTAGGGGACTAGTGCCGTTCTTC
CDR3 protein: CASSYSKVRGLVPFF

D gene: -
clone size: -
J gene: TRBJ1-1
V gene: TRBV6-1
CDR3 DNA: TGTGCCAGCAGTGCAGAAGGGGCCCTGATGAACACTGAAGCTTTCTTT
CDR3 protein: CASSAEGALMNTEAFF

D gene: -
clone size: -
J gene: TRBJ2-1
V gene: TRBV4-2
CDR3 DNA: TGTGCCAGCAGCCAAGCCCGGGGGGCCCGGGGGAATGAGCAGTTCTTC
CDR3 protein: CASSQARGARGNEQFF

D gene: -
clone size: -
J gene: TRBJ1-3
V gene: TRBV9
CDR3 DNA: TGTGCCAGCAGCAACCAGGGGAGCTCTGGAAACACCATATATTTT
CDR3 protein: CASSNQGSSGNTIYF

D gene: -
clone size: -
J gene: TRBJ1-1
V gene: TRBV9
CDR3 DNA: TGTGCCAGCAGCGTAGGGGCCTCGAACACTGAAGCTTTCTTT
CDR3 protein: CASSVGASNTEAFF

D gene: -
clone size: -
J gene: TRBJ2-3
V gene: TRBV4-2
CDR3 DNA: TGTGCCAGCAGCATACCGGGACTTGGAACAGATACGCAGTATTTT
CDR3 protein: CASSIPGLGTDTQYF

D gene: -
clone size: -
J gene: TRBJ2-7
V gene: TRBV28
CDR3 DNA: TGTGCCAGCTTTACGACAGGCTCCATCTACGAGCAGTACTTC
CDR3 protein: CASFTTGSIYEQYF

D gene: -
clone size: -
J gene: TRBJ1-2
V gene: TRBV6-6
CDR3 DNA: TGTGCCAGCAGTCCTCAGTTTCGACAGAGTTCCTCTTATGGCTACACCTTC
CDR3 protein: CASSPQFRQSSSYGYTF

D gene: TRBD2
clone size: -
J gene: TRBJ2-1
V gene: TRBV27
CDR3 DNA: TGTGCCAGCAGCCCTGGGACTAGTGCAAATGAGCAGTTCTTC
CDR3 protein: CASSPGTSANEQFF

D gene: TRBD1
clone size: -
J gene: TRBJ1-5
V gene: TRBV19
CDR3 DNA: TGTGCCAGTAGTCCGGGACAGGGTAAGCATCAGCCCCAGCATTTT
CDR3 protein: CASSPGQGKHQPQHF

D gene: -
clone size: -
J gene: TRBJ2-3
V gene: TRBV19
CDR3 DNA: TGTGCCAGTAGTATAGGACGCCAGACTAGCACAGATACGCAGTATTTT
CDR3 protein: CASSIGRQTSTDTQYF

D gene: -
clone size: once
J gene: TRBJ1-1
V gene: TRBV5-1
CDR3 DNA: TGCGCCAGCAGCTCAGGGTTTCCGATGAACACTGAAGCTTTCTTT
CDR3 protein: CASSSGFPMNTEAFF

D gene: TRBD2
clone size: -
J gene: TRBJ2-1
V gene: TRBV5-5
CDR3 DNA: TGTGCCAGCAGCTTCGGACTAGCGGGAGGCCTCAATGAGCAGTTCTTC
CDR3 protein: CASSFGLAGGLNEQFF

D gene: -
clone size: -
J gene: TRBJ1-5
V gene: TRBV5-1
CDR3 DNA: TGCGCCAGCAGCTTGGAGGGGAGCAATCAGCCCCAGCATTTT
CDR3 protein: CASSLEGSNQPQHF

D gene: TRBD1
clone size: -
J gene: TRBJ1-2
V gene: TRBV6-2/TRBV6-3
CDR3 DNA: TGTGCCAGCAGACCTCAGGGGGCGGATGGCTACACCTTC
CDR3 protein: CASRPQGADGYTF

D gene: -
clone size: -
J gene: TRBJ1-5
V gene: TRBV7-2
CDR3 DNA: TGTGCCAGCAGCCCCACGGTGAATCAGCCCCAGCATTTT
CDR3 protein: CASSPTVNQPQHF

D gene: TRBD1
clone size: once
J gene: TRBJ2-7
V gene: TRBV6-5
CDR3 DNA: TGTGCCAGCAGTCAGACAGGGCAAACCTACGAGCAGTACTTC
CDR3 protein: CASSQTGQTYEQYF

D gene: -
clone size: -
J gene: TRBJ1-1
V gene: TRBV29-1
CDR3 DNA: TGCAGCGTAAGACACTCTTCGAGAGAAGCTTTCTTT
CDR3 protein: CSVRHSSREAFF

D gene: -
clone size: -
J gene: TRBJ1-5
V gene: TRBV4-1
CDR3 DNA: TGCGCCAGCAGCCAAGAGAGTCATCAGCCCCAGCATTTT
CDR3 protein: CASSQESHQPQHF

D gene: TRBD1
clone size: few
J gene: TRBJ1-6
V gene: TRBV28
CDR3 DNA: TGTGCCAGCAGTAGACAGGGGGCGAATGGGGGACCCCTCCACTTT
CDR3 protein: CASSRQGANGGPLHF

D gene: TRBD1
clone size: -
J gene: TRBJ2-4
V gene: TRBV5-5
CDR3 DNA: TGTGCCAGCAGCTTAATTCCAGGGGGCAGGGACATTCAGTACTTC
CDR3 protein: CASSLIPGGRDIQYF

D gene: TRBD1
clone size: -
J gene: TRBJ2-2
V gene: TRBV11-2
CDR3 DNA: TGTGCCAGCAGCGCCTACAGGGGCCCGAACACCGGGGAGCTGTTTTTT
CDR3 protein: CASSAYRGPNTGELFF

D gene: -
clone size: -
J gene: TRBJ1-5
V gene: TRBV5-6
CDR3 DNA: TGTGCCAGCAGCTTTAAAGACGGAGGCAATCAGCCCCAGCATTTT
CDR3 protein: CASSFKDGGNQPQHF

D gene: -
clone size: -
J gene: TRBJ1-1
V gene: TRBV24-1
CDR3 DNA: TGTGCCACCAGTGAGGCAGGGCACACTGAAGCTTTCTTT
CDR3 protein: CATSEAGHTEAFF

D gene: -
clone size: -
J gene: TRBJ2-3
V gene: TRBV4-3
CDR3 DNA: TGCGCCAGCAGCCAAGAAGGGGGAACAGATACGCAGTATTTT
CDR3 protein: CASSQEGGTDTQYF

D gene: -
clone size: -
J gene: TRBJ1-1
V gene: TRBV11-2
CDR3 DNA: TGTGCCAGTAGTGCGGGGGGTCCCTACACTGAAGCTTTCTTT
CDR3 protein: CASSAGGPYTEAFF

D gene: TRBD1
clone size: -
J gene: TRBJ1-1
V gene: TRBV3-1/TRBV3-2
CDR3 DNA: TGTGCCAGCAGCCAACAGGGGGGAATAGGTGAAGCTTTCTTT
CDR3 protein: CASSQQGGIGEAFF

D gene: -
clone size: -
J gene: TRBJ2-1
V gene: TRBV18
CDR3 DNA: TGTGCCAGCTCACCAGCGGTACCTATCTACAATGAGCAGTTCTTC
CDR3 protein: CASSPAVPIYNEQFF

D gene: TRBD1
clone size: -
J gene: TRBJ1-5
V gene: TRBV6-5
CDR3 DNA: TGTGCCAGCAGTACCTTCGACAGGGGAATCAGACATTTT
CDR3 protein: CASSTFDRGIRHF

D gene: -
clone size: -
J gene: TRBJ1-4
V gene: TRBV5-1
CDR3 DNA: TGCGCCAGCAGCCCTGGTGGGACATCAACTAATGAAAAACTGTTTTTT
CDR3 protein: CASSPGGTSTNEKLFF

D gene: -
clone size: few
J gene: TRBJ1-5
V gene: TRBV18
CDR3 DNA: TGTGCCAGCTCACCCCAGGGTGGGGGCCAGCCCCAGCATTTT
CDR3 protein: CASSPQGGGQPQHF

D gene: -
clone size: -
J gene: TRBJ2-7
V gene: TRBV28
CDR3 DNA: TGTGCCAGCACCCTCAGGGTTAGCCTATCCTACGAGCAGTACTTC
CDR3 protein: CASTLRVSLSYEQYF

D gene: -
clone size: -
J gene: TRBJ1-1
V gene: TRBV7-3
CDR3 DNA: TGTGCCAGCAGTTTAAACAGGGAAACTGAAGCTTTCTTT
CDR3 protein: CASSLNRETEAFF

D gene: TRBD1
clone size: -
J gene: TRBJ1-6
V gene: TRBV7-2
CDR3 DNA: TGTGCCAGCAGCTTAGCGACAGGGGGCTCCTATAATTCACCCCTCCACTTT
CDR3 protein: CASSLATGGSYNSPLHF

D gene: -
clone size: -
J gene: TRBJ1-3
V gene: TRBV28
CDR3 DNA: TGTGCCAGCACCCCTGGGGCTGGAGGAAACACCATATATTTT
CDR3 protein: CASTPGAGGNTIYF